This TCR beta chain was observed in a study of blood T cell repertoires in COVID-19. Seattle-derived patients entered the study during active infection and were followed longitudinally. In the source study's methods: Estimated nucleated cell counts came from reference gene primer amplification. Profiled with immunoSEQ multiplex PCR; TCRdb holds only in-frame clones, not every one. For V, J and clone size, that table is used; D and trimming come from the DNA. The table includes 200,000 to 250,000 clones, about 82% detected once. The germline V gene has CDR1 LGHNA and CDR2 YNFKEQ. The V and J ends lost 1 base and 4 bases, in that order; junction bases with no gene match: 4. The CDR3 runs to 16 residues.

The chain links TRBV4-2 to TRBJ2-2; 9 bases fit TRBD1. The clonotype comes from a woman in her 70s with COVID-19, enrolled during active disease. The sample comprised peripheral blood. Written as DNA, the CDR3 is TGTGCCAGCAGCCAAGGGACAGGGGAGGCCACCGGGGAGCTGTTTTTT. Translation: CASSQGTGEATGELFF.